This T cell receptor (beta chain) was recovered during a study of blood T cell repertoires in COVID-19. About the research overall: The origin of the acute and convalescent COVID-19 samples was the United States, Italy and Spain. The cDNA or gDNA used as material had been derived from T cells, B-cell-depleted T cells, or PBMCs.

Germline V CDR1 and CDR2: DFQATT, SNEGSKA (reference sequence). This CDR3 spans 11 amino acids. V dropped 5 bases and J dropped 7; count of bases not matched to a gene: 2. As processed by the authors: Reference gene primer amplification gave estimated nucleated cell counts. Sequencing was performed with immunoSEQ multiplex PCR; in TCRdb, only in-frame clones are kept and a portion is missing. For V, J and clone size, that table is used; D and trimming come from the DNA. The table has approximately 100,000 clones, roughly 85% seen once. This TCR was sampled from an older man with acute or convalescent COVID-19. The chain carries TRBV20-1 and TRBJ2-1; 7 bases map to TRBD1. Specimen: peripheral blood. The chain's CDR3 is CSAQQGNEQFF. DNA of the CDR3: TGCAGTGCTCAACAGGGGAATGAGCAGTTCTTC.